The 25 T cell receptor beta chains given below trace back to one sample, sequenced in a study of PD-L1 blockade in urothelial cancer. The repertoire was sequenced with immunoSEQ multiplex PCR; TCRdb's copy has only in-frame clones and lacks some. The sample contains 57,000 or so clones, about four fifths of which appear only once. The sequencing used PBMCs, collected around atezolizumab (anti-PD-L1) treatment. Receptors were obtained from a man between 65 and 85 years old with urothelial cancer.

V is TRBV10-3 and J is TRBJ2-5; 8 bases agree with TRBD2. The V and J ends lost 10 bases and 4 bases, in that order; junction bases with no gene match: 8. This CDR3 is 13 amino acids long. The germline CDR1 and CDR2 sequences are ENHRY and SYGVKD. The CDR3 region has the DNA TGTGCCACCGGGAACGGGAGGGGAGAGACCCAGTACTTC. As protein: CATGNGRGETQYF.

The genes are TRBV28 and TRBJ1-1, with D possibly TRBD1 on 5 matching bases. The CDR3 totals 17 residues. Trimming took off 7 bases at V and 1 base at J, with 22 bases between the two ends. Germline CDR1 MDHEN, CDR2 SYDVKM. The CDR3 bases are TGTGCCAGCACCCACGGGGGGTATCCCTCCCCGAACACTGAAGCTTTCTTT. The encoded protein is CASTHGGYPSPNTEAFF.

The V call is TRBV5-4, the J call TRBJ2-3, with D possibly being TRBD2 (5 bases). CDR1 is SGHNT, CDR2 YYREEE, per germline (reference sequence). The V end was cut by 6 bases, the J end by 5 bases, with 16 bases between. This CDR3 has 14 residues. This chain's CDR3 is CASTNTGRGDTQYF. The CDR3 coding sequence is TGTGCCAGCACCAATACCGGACGGGGAGATACGCAGTATTTT.

This clone was seen just once. CDR3 loop: CASSNTSDYYNEQFF. The CDR3 DNA is TGCGCCAGCAGCAATACTAGCGACTACTACAATGAGCAGTTCTTC. This chain uses TRBV10-1 with TRBJ2-1; 7 nucleotides agree with TRBD2. CDR3 length: 15 residues. Germline loops: CDR1 WNHNN, CDR2 SYGVQD (reference sequence). V shed 6 bases and J 3 bases; nucleotides not matched to a gene: 8.

This chain uses TRBV15 with TRBJ1-3, with TRBD1 matching 11 bases. V shed 1 base, J shed 2 bases, and the junction held 1 base outside the gene matches. CDR1 and CDR2 (germline): LNHNV, YYDKDF (reference sequence). CDR3 length: 16 residues. The CDR3 nucleotides read TGTGCCACCAGCAGAGGGACAGGGGGCACTGGAAACACCATATATTTT. It codes for CATSRGTGGTGNTIYF.

This chain joins TRBV19 and TRBJ2-5; 10 bases fit TRBD2. CDR1 and CDR2 (germline): LNHDA, SQIVND (reference sequence). CDR3 length: 19 amino acids. Losses at the gene ends were 1 base for V and 4 bases for J; bases not matched to a gene: 15. This CDR3 is CASSIGKWGLAGEGETQYF. CDR3 DNA sequence: TGTGCCAGTAGTATAGGGAAGTGGGGCCTAGCGGGAGAAGGAGAGACCCAGTACTTC.

V is TRBV19 and J is TRBJ1-1, with a tentative D call TRBD1 (5 bases). The V end was cut by 5 bases, the J end by 1 base, with 8 bases between. The CDR3 runs 13 residues. Germline-derived CDR1 and CDR2 are LNHDA and SQIVND (reference sequence). DNA of the CDR3: TGTGCCAGTAGTGACCAGGGGAACACTGAAGCTTTCTTT. Translated, it gives CASSDQGNTEAFF. The complete variable domain, with remaining parts taken from reference TRBV19 and TRBJ1-1, reads DGGITQSPKYLFRKEGQNVTLSCEQNLNHDAMYWYRQDPGQGLRLIYYSQIVNDFQKGDIAEGYSVSREKKESFPLTVTSAQKNPTAFYLCASSDQGNTEAFFGQGTRLTVV.

This chain uses TRBV18 with TRBJ2-5; 9 positions match TRBD1. Germline lookup yields CDR1 KGHSH and CDR2 LQKENI. CDR3 length: 13 amino acids. The V segment lost 3 bases and the J segment 4 bases; nucleotides outside the gene matches: 0. The CDR3, as DNA: TGTGCCAGCTCACCGGGACAGGGAGAGACCCAGTACTTC. Amino acid sequence: CASSPGQGETQYF.

The chain is built from TRBV18 and TRBJ2-1; TRBD2 agrees at 8 bases. The CDR3 loop spans 17 amino acids. Germline loops: CDR1 KGHSH, CDR2 LQKENI. Trimming took 3 bases from V and 4 from J; bases not matched to a gene: 11. CDR3 region: CASSPKTGAGGYNEQFF. The CDR3 bases are TGTGCCAGCTCACCCAAGACCGGGGCGGGAGGATACAATGAGCAGTTCTTC.

The gene calls are TRBV15 and TRBJ2-7; 8 nucleotides align to TRBD2. The CDR3 has 14 amino acids. The trim removed 4 bases at V and 4 bases at J, leaving 6 bases unmatched. Germline V gene data show CDR1 as LNHNV and CDR2 as YYDKDF (reference sequence). CDR3 in DNA: TGTGCCACCAGCATTCGGGAGGGCCCGTACGAGCAGTACTTC. Protein sequence: CATSIREGPYEQYF.

V and J are TRBV28 and TRBJ1-2; no definite D call. Per the germline V gene, CDR1 is MDHEN and CDR2 is SYDVKM. The CDR3 spans 19 residues. V was trimmed by 7 bases and J by 2 bases, leaving 29 bases between them. The CDR3 sequence: CASTFGRFPRDPKNYGYTF. The CDR3 DNA sequence: TGTGCCAGCACCTTCGGGCGTTTTCCGAGGGATCCCAAAAACTATGGCTACACCTTC.

This clone was seen only once. V gene TRBV5-1 combines with J gene TRBJ2-2, with D maybe TRBD1 (5 bases). This CDR3 region has 15 residues. V dropped 5 bases and J dropped 0 bases, with 11 bases sitting between them. From germline, CDR1 is SGHRS and CDR2 YFSETQ. The CDR3 reads CASSDRTTNTGELFF. CDR3 in DNA: TGCGCCAGCAGTGATAGGACAACGAACACCGGGGAGCTGTTTTTT.

This chain connects TRBV18 to TRBJ1-4; D call uncertain. The germline gives CDR1 KGHSH, CDR2 LQKENI. V lost 1 base to trimming and J lost 7 bases, with 10 bases between them. The CDR3 runs to 14 residues. CDR3 loop: CASSPRGPSEKLFF. In DNA form, the CDR3 reads TGTGCCAGCTCACCACGAGGGCCGAGTGAAAAACTGTTTTTT. Variable domain in full (rest from reference TRBV18 and TRBJ1-4): NAGVMQNPRHLVRRRGQEARLRCSPMKGHSHVYWYRQLPEEGLKFMVYLQKENIIDESGMPKERFSAEFPKEGPSILRIQQVVRGDSAAYFCASSPRGPSEKLFFGSGTQLSVL.

This chain joins TRBV6-4 and TRBJ1-4; 8 nucleotides align to TRBD1. The CDR3 is 16 amino acids. Losses at the gene ends were 10 bases for V and 0 bases for J; bases not matched to a gene: 10. The germline V gene encodes CDR1 MRHNA and CDR2 SNTAGT. The chain's CDR3 is CAMPGQALATNEKLFF. The DNA of the CDR3 is TGTGCCATGCCGGGACAGGCGTTAGCAACTAATGAAAAACTGTTTTTT.

About this clone itself: Within the sample, other DNA sequences also encode this same CDR3. The gene calls are TRBV29-1 and TRBJ1-1, with a possible D match to TRBD1 (5 bases). The CDR3 spans 10 residues. Trimming left V 7 bases short and J 5 bases short, with 8 bases between. Germline values: CDR1 SQVTM, CDR2 ANQGSEA. Written as DNA, the CDR3 is TGCAGCGCCGGGGGGACTGAAGCTTTCTTT. Amino acids: CSAGGTEAFF. The whole variable domain, filled in from reference TRBV29-1 and TRBJ1-1, reads SAVISQKPSRDICQRGTSLTIQCQVDSQVTMMFWYRQQPGQSLTLIATANQGSEATYESGFVIDKFPISRPNLTFSTLTVSNMSPEDSSIYLCSAGGTEAFFGQGTRLTVV.

The CDR3 DNA reads as TGTGCCAGCAGTGAAGGAGCGGGGGCCCTAGGGATTGCCCAGTACTTC. This translates into CASSEGAGALGIAQYF. This chain connects TRBV2 to TRBJ2-5; the match to TRBD2 covers 8 bases. The CDR3 spans 16 residues. The junction had 13 bases not matched to a gene; V was cut back by 1 base and J by 9 bases. Germline loops: CDR1 SNHLY, CDR2 FYNNEI.

V gene TRBV5-4 combines with J gene TRBJ2-3, with 15 positions matching TRBD2. Germline V CDR1 and CDR2: SGHNT, YYREEE (reference sequence). CDR3 length: 15 amino acids. Trimming took 4 bases from V and 5 from J; bases not matched to a gene: 2. Here the CDR3 reads CASSPGLAGGDTQYF. CDR3 DNA sequence: TGTGCCAGCAGCCCGGGACTAGCGGGAGGAGATACGCAGTATTTT.

This chain links TRBV6-6 with TRBJ1-5, with a tentative D call TRBD1 (6 bases). Germline lookup yields CDR1 MNHNY and CDR2 SVGAGI (reference sequence). Trimming stripped 5 bases from V and 5 bases from J, with 13 bases between. This CDR3 spans 14 amino acids. The CDR3, as DNA: TGTGCCAGCAGTAGCGGACAGACGTATCAGCCCCAGCATTTT. It specifies CASSSGQTYQPQHF.

This CDR3 reads CASSPVEEGQETQYF. In DNA, the CDR3 is TGTGCCAGCTCACCAGTCGAGGAGGGACAAGAGACCCAGTACTTC. The genes are TRBV18 and TRBJ2-5; possible D gene TRBD2, 6 bases. The CDR3 is 15 amino acids. The germline V gene encodes CDR1 KGHSH and CDR2 LQKENI. Trimming cost V 2 bases and J 2 bases, with 12 bases left between them. Based on the CDR3 plus reference TRBV18 and TRBJ2-5, the full variable domain is NAGVMQNPRHLVRRRGQEARLRCSPMKGHSHVYWYRQLPEEGLKFMVYLQKENIIDESGMPKERFSAEFPKEGPSILRIQQVVRGDSAAYFCASSPVEEGQETQYFGPGTRLLVL.

This clone was detected once. The J gene is TRBJ1-4, the V gene TRBV19; D is unresolved. Germline loops: CDR1 LNHDA, CDR2 SQIVND (reference sequence). The CDR3 is made up of 15 amino acids. V lost 3 bases to trimming and J lost 0 bases, with 8 bases between them. As DNA, the CDR3 is TGTGCCAGTAGTATCTATTCCGCAACTAATGAAAAACTGTTTTTT. Translation gives CASSIYSATNEKLFF. Looking up the rest from reference TRBV19 and TRBJ1-4 gives the full variable domain: DGGITQSPKYLFRKEGQNVTLSCEQNLNHDAMYWYRQDPGQGLRLIYYSQIVNDFQKGDIAEGYSVSREKKESFPLTVTSAQKNPTAFYLCASSIYSATNEKLFFGSGTQLSVL.

This chain uses TRBV5-1 with TRBJ1-3; D gene unclear. The germline V gene encodes CDR1 SGHRS and CDR2 YFSETQ. CDR3 length equals 13 residues. Deletions cut 2 bases from V and 1 base from J, with 4 bases between. CDR3 region: CASSFGSGNTIYF. CDR3 sequence (DNA): TGCGCCAGCAGCTTCGGTTCTGGAAACACCATATATTTT. Together with reference TRBV5-1 and TRBJ1-3, the CDR3 gives the full variable domain: KAGVTQTPRYLIKTRGQQVTLSCSPISGHRSVSWYQQTPGQGLQFLFEYFSETQRNKGNFPGRFSGRQFSNSRSEMNVSTLELGDSALYLCASSFGSGNTIYFGEGSWLTVV.

The rearrangement links TRBV6-1 to TRBJ2-3; D is uncertain. V shed 1 base and J shed 3 bases, with 14 bases lying between them. The CDR3 sequence is 16 residues long. Germline V gene lookup returns CDR1 MNHNS and CDR2 SASEGT. CDR3 loop: CASSEGSGALTDTQYF. The CDR3 bases are TGTGCCAGCAGTGAAGGATCAGGTGCTTTGACAGATACGCAGTATTTT.

V gene TRBV4-2 combines with J gene TRBJ2-7, with D possibly being TRBD1 (5 bases). Germline CDR1 is LGHNA and CDR2 is YNFKEQ. The V and J ends lost 0 bases and 4 bases respectively, with 13 bases between them. There are 15 residues in the CDR3. CDR3 coding DNA: TGTGCCAGCAGCCAAGAGGGGCGCGACCTATACGAGCAGTACTTC. This gives the protein CASSQEGRDLYEQYF.

This chain connects TRBV2 to TRBJ2-3; no definite D call. The germline V and J ends were trimmed by 5 bases and 0 bases, with 12 bases remaining between them. This CDR3 spans 15 amino acids. Germline V gene sequence: CDR1 SNHLY, CDR2 FYNNEI. The CDR3 spells CASSFSLSSTDTQYF. Here the CDR3 DNA reads TGTGCCAGCAGTTTTTCCCTATCTAGCACAGATACGCAGTATTTT. Based on the CDR3 plus reference TRBV2 and TRBJ2-3, the full variable domain is EPEVTQTPSHQVTQMGQEVILRCVPISNHLYFYWYRQILGQKVEFLVSFYNNEISEKSEIFDDQFSVERPDGSNFTLKIRSTKLEDSAMYFCASSFSLSSTDTQYFGPGTRLTVL.

The chain couples TRBV2 to TRBJ2-1; maybe TRBD2 (7 bases). Trimming took off 4 bases at V and 0 bases at J, with 13 bases between the two ends. The CDR3 covers 16 residues. The V gene's germline CDR1 is SNHLY and CDR2 FYNNEI. The CDR3 spells CASSGGGDPSYNEQFF. In DNA form, the CDR3 reads TGTGCCAGCAGTGGAGGGGGGGACCCCTCCTACAATGAGCAGTTCTTC.